Listed below are T cell receptor beta chains from one sample, sequenced in a study of blood T cell repertoires in COVID-19. Profiled with immunoSEQ multiplex PCR; TCRdb holds only in-frame clones, not every one. Among 30,000 to 40,000 clones listed, around nine tenths were seen once. The material sequenced was peripheral blood. The receptors come from a man aged 70 or older with active COVID-19. Both conserved end residues are part of each CDR3. D genes are given only for firm matches. Clone sizes are given selectively: once, few, many, or a class where the clone is expanded.

J: TRBJ2-1; D: TRBD2; size: .; V: TRBV5-1; DNA: TGCGCCAGCAGCTTGGTCTTTGCCGGGAGGGGGACCTACAATGAGCAGTTCTTC; CDR3: CASSLVFAGRGTYNEQFF
J: TRBJ1-2; D: .; size: .; V: TRBV29-1; DNA: TGCAGCGTTGAATTTTCAGGGGCTAACTATGGCTACACCTTC; CDR3: CSVEFSGANYGYTF
J: TRBJ2-5; D: TRBD1; size: .; V: TRBV13; DNA: TGTGCCAGCAGCATCGGGACAGGGCGAGAGACCCAGTACTTC; CDR3: CASSIGTGRETQYF
J: TRBJ1-3; D: .; size: .; V: TRBV11-2; DNA: TGTGCCAGCAGCTTAGAGAGCTCTGGAAACACCATATATTTT; CDR3: CASSLESSGNTIYF
J: TRBJ2-1; D: TRBD2; size: .; V: TRBV7-2; DNA: TGTGCCAGCAGCTTTTCCGGGACTAGAGGCTTCTACAATGAGCAGTTCTTC; CDR3: CASSFSGTRGFYNEQFF
J: TRBJ1-4; D: TRBD1; size: .; V: TRBV25-1; DNA: TGTGCCAGCAGTGCGCCGGGACAGGGGGAGTCGCGGGATGAAAAACTGTTTTTT; CDR3: CASSAPGQGESRDEKLFF
J: TRBJ1-2; D: .; size: .; V: TRBV3-1/TRBV3-2; DNA: TGTGCCAGCAGCCAAGATCTTATAGATCCCGTATATGGCTACACCTTC; CDR3: CASSQDLIDPVYGYTF
J: TRBJ2-3; D: TRBD2; size: .; V: TRBV11-2; DNA: TGTGCCAGCAGCTTAGACCCGGGAGGGATAGATACGCAGTATTTT; CDR3: CASSLDPGGIDTQYF
J: TRBJ1-1; D: TRBD1; size: .; V: TRBV7-8; DNA: TGTGCCAGCAGCCAGACAGGGTCAGAGACTGAAGCTTTCTTT; CDR3: CASSQTGSETEAFF
J: TRBJ1-1; D: TRBD1; size: few; V: TRBV3-1/TRBV3-2; DNA: TGTGCCAGCAGGTACAGGGGGGCGAGCACTGAAGCTTTCTTT; CDR3: CASRYRGASTEAFF
J: TRBJ2-3; D: TRBD1; size: .; V: TRBV4-2; DNA: TGTGCCAGCAGCCAAGAAATCGGGACAGGGGGCGATACGCAGTATTTT; CDR3: CASSQEIGTGGDTQYF
J: TRBJ2-4; D: .; size: .; V: TRBV3-1/TRBV3-2; DNA: TGTGCCAGCAGCCAAAGTTCAGGGGCGGCGGTTGGCATTCAGTACTTC; CDR3: CASSQSSGAAVGIQYF
J: TRBJ2-1; D: .; size: .; V: TRBV5-8; DNA: TGTGCCAGCAGCCCCCGGCGGGCCAATGAGCAGTTCTTC; CDR3: CASSPRRANEQFF
J: TRBJ1-4; D: TRBD1; size: .; V: TRBV9; DNA: TGTGCCAGCAGCGCCCGGACAGGGAGTAATGAAAAACTGTTTTTT; CDR3: CASSARTGSNEKLFF
J: TRBJ1-1; D: .; size: .; V: TRBV19; DNA: TGTGCCAGTAGTATTAATTCTATTTCGGGGAACACTGAAGCTTTCTTT; CDR3: CASSINSISGNTEAFF
J: TRBJ1-5; D: TRBD1; size: few; V: TRBV19; DNA: TGTGCCAGTAAGGCCCGGACAGGGGATCAGCCCCAGCATTTT; CDR3: CASKARTGDQPQHF
J: TRBJ2-3; D: .; size: once; V: TRBV9; DNA: TGTGCCAGCAGCGTAGCTCCCTCTAGCACAGATACGCAGTATTTT; CDR3: CASSVAPSSTDTQYF
J: TRBJ2-1; D: TRBD2; size: .; V: TRBV4-3; DNA: TGCGCCAGCAGCCAATCGGCAGCGGGAGTCGGTGGTGAGCAGTTCTTC; CDR3: CASSQSAAGVGGEQFF
J: TRBJ1-5; D: .; size: .; V: TRBV18; DNA: TGTGCCAGCTCACCTCTCGGAGGCAATCAGCCCCAGCATTTT; CDR3: CASSPLGGNQPQHF
J: TRBJ2-5; D: TRBD1; size: .; V: TRBV6-5; DNA: TGTGCCAGCAGTTACCGGAAAACAGGGGTCCAAGAGACCCAGTACTTC; CDR3: CASSYRKTGVQETQYF
J: TRBJ2-1; D: .; size: .; V: TRBV7-2; DNA: TGTGCCAGCAGTTCCGTAGGTCAGGGCTACAATGAGCAGTTCTTC; CDR3: CASSSVGQGYNEQFF
J: TRBJ1-4; D: TRBD1; size: .; V: TRBV27; DNA: TGTGCCACCTCCGGGACAGGGGGGGAAAAACTGTTTTTT; CDR3: CATSGTGGEKLFF
J: TRBJ1-2; D: .; size: .; V: TRBV9; DNA: TGTGCCAGCAGCCCCCTCAGCATCCCGGGGATCGGCTACACCTTC; CDR3: CASSPLSIPGIGYTF
J: TRBJ1-5; D: .; size: .; V: TRBV5-1; DNA: TGCGCCAGCAGCCCCCAGGGGATTAGCAATCAGCCCCAGCATTTT; CDR3: CASSPQGISNQPQHF
J: TRBJ1-5; D: .; size: .; V: TRBV25-1; DNA: TGTGCCAGCAGTTGGGGGGACAATCAGCCCCAGCATTTT; CDR3: CASSWGDNQPQHF
J: TRBJ1-6; D: .; size: .; V: TRBV25-1; DNA: TGTGCCAGCAGTGAAGGTTCAGGGGTGGGGAATAATTCACCCCTCCACTTT; CDR3: CASSEGSGVGNNSPLHF
J: TRBJ1-2; D: TRBD1; size: .; V: TRBV28; DNA: TGTGCCAGCAGTTCGACAGGGCAAGGCTACACCTTC; CDR3: CASSSTGQGYTF
J: TRBJ1-2; D: TRBD1; size: .; V: TRBV11-2; DNA: TGTGCCAGCAGCTTAATAAGGTCGGAACAGGGGAACTATGGCTACACCTTC; CDR3: CASSLIRSEQGNYGYTF